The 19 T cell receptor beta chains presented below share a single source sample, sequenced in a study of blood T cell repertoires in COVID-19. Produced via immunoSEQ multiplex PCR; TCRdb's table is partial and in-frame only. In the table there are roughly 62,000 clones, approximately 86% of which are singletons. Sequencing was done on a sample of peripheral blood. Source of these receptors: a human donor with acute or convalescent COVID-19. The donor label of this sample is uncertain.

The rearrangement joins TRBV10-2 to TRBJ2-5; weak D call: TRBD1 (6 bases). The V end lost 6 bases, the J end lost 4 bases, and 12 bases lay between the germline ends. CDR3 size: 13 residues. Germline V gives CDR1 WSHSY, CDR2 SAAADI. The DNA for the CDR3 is TGCGCCAGCAGCCTACAGGGTAGAGAGACCCAGTACTTC. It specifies CASSLQGRETQYF.

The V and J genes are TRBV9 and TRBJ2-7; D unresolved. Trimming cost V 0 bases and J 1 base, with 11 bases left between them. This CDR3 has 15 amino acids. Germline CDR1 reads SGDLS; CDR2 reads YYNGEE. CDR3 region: CASSVDPVSSYEQYF. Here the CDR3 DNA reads TGTGCCAGCAGCGTAGATCCGGTATCGTCCTACGAGCAGTACTTC.

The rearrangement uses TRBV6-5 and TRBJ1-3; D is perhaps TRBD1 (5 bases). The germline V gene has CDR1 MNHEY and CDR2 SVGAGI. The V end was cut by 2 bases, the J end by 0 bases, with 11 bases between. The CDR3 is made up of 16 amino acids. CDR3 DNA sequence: TGTGCCAGCAGTTACGATGTGGGGGGCTCTGGAAACACCATATATTTT. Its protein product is CASSYDVGGSGNTIYF.

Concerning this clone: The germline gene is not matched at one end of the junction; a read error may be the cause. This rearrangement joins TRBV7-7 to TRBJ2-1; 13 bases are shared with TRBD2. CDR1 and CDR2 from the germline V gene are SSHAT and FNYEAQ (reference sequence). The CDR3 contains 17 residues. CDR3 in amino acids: CASSPGLAGAAGNEQFF. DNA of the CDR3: TGTGCTAGCAGCCCAGGACTAGCGGGAGCGGCGGGCAATGAGCAGTTCTTC.

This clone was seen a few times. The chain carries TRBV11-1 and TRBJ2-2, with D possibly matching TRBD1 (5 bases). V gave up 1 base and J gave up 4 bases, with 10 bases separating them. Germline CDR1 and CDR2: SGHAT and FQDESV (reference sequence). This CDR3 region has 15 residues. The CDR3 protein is CASSLGGLSTGELFF. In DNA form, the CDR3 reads TGTGCCAGCAGCTTAGGGGGCTTGTCCACCGGGGAGCTGTTTTTT.

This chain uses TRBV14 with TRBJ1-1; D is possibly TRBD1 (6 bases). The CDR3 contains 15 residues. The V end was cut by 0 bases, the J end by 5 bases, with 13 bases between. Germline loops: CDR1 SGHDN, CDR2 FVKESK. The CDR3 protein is CASSQDAGARTEAFF. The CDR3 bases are TGTGCCAGCAGCCAAGATGCGGGGGCAAGGACTGAAGCTTTCTTT.

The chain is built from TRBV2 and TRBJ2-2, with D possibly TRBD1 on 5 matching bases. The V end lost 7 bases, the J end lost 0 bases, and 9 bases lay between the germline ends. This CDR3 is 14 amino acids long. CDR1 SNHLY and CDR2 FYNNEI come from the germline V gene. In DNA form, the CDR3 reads TGTGCCAGCACGCGGACACCGAACACCGGGGAGCTGTTTTTT. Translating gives CASTRTPNTGELFF. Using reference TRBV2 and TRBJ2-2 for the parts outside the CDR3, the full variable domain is EPEVTQTPSHQVTQMGQEVILRCVPISNHLYFYWYRQILGQKVEFLVSFYNNEISEKSEIFDDQFSVERPDGSNFTLKIRSTKLEDSAMYFCASTRTPNTGELFFGEGSRLTVL.

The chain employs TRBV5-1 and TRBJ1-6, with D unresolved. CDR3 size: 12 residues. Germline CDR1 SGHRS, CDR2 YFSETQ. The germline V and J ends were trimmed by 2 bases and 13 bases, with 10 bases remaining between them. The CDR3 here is CASSLDLRPLHF. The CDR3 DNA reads TGCGCCAGCAGCTTAGACTTGCGGCCCCTCCACTTT.

CDR3 DNA sequence: TGTGCCAGTAGTATAGGACGGGGAGTCACAGATACGCAGTATTTT. Residues: CASSIGRGVTDTQYF. This chain connects TRBV19 to TRBJ2-3, with D tentatively TRBD2 (5 bases). Per the germline V gene, CDR1 is LNHDA and CDR2 is SQIVND (reference sequence). The germline V and J ends were trimmed by 1 base and 2 bases, with 10 bases remaining between them. The CDR3 spans 15 residues.

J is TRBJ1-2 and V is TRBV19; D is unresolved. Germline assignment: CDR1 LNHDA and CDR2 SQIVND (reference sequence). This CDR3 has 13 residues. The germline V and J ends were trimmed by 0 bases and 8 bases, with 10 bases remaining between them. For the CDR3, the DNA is TGTGCCAGTAGTATAGATCTGTTACGGGGCTACACCTTC. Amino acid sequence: CASSIDLLRGYTF.

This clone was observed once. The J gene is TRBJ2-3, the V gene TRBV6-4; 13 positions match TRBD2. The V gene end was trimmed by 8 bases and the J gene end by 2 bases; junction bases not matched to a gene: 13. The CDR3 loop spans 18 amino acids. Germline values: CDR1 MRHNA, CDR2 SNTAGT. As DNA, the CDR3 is TGTGCCAGCGGACCGACTAGCGGGGGGTCTTCGGCCACAGATACGCAGTATTTT. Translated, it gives CASGPTSGGSSATDTQYF.

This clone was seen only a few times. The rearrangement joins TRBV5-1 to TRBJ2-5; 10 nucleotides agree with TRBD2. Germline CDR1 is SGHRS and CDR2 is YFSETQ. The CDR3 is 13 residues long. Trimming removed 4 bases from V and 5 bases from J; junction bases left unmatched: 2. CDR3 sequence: CASSPGLAETQYF. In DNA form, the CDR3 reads TGCGCCAGCAGCCCGGGACTAGCGGAGACCCAGTACTTC. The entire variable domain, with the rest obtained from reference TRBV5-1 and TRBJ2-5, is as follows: KAGVTQTPRYLIKTRGQQVTLSCSPISGHRSVSWYQQTPGQGLQFLFEYFSETQRNKGNFPGRFSGRQFSNSRSEMNVSTLELGDSALYLCASSPGLAETQYFGPGTRLLVL.

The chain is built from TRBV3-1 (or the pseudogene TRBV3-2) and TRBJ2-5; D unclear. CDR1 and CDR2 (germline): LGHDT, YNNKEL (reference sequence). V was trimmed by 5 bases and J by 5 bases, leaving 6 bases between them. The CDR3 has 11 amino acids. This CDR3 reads CASSFGETQYF. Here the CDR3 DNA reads TGTGCCAGCAGCTTCGGTGAGACCCAGTACTTC.

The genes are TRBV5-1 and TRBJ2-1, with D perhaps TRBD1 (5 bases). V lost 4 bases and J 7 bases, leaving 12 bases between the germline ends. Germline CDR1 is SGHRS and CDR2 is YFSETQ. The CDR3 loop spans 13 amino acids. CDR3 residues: CASSEGVGNEQFF. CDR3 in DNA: TGCGCCAGCAGCGAAGGGGTCGGGAATGAGCAGTTCTTC.

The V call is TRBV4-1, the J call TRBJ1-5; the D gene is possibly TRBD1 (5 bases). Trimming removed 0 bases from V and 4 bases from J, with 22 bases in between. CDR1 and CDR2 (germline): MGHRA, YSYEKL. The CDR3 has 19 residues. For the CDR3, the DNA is TGCGCCAGCAGCCAAGACAGCGGGGAGGGACGGACCCTTAATCAGCCCCAGCATTTT. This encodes CASSQDSGEGRTLNQPQHF.

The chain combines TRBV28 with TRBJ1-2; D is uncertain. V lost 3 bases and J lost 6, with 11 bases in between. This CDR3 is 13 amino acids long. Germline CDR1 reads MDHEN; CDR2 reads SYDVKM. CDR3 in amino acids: CASSLVGGNGYTF. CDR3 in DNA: TGTGCCAGCAGTTTGGTGGGAGGTAATGGCTACACCTTC.

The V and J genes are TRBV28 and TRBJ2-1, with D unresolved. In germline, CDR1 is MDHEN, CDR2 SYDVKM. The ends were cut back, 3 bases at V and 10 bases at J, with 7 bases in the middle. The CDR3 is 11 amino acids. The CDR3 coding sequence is TGTGCCAGCAGTTTTCTCCGGGAGCAGTTCTTC. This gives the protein CASSFLREQFF.

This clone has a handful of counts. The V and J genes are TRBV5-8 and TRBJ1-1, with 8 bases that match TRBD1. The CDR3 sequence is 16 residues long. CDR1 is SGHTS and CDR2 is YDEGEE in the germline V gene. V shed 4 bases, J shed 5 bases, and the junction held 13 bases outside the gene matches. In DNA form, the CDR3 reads TGTGCCAGCAGCCGGACAGGGACGACGAGGAGAACTGAAGCTTTCTTT. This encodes CASSRTGTTRRTEAFF.

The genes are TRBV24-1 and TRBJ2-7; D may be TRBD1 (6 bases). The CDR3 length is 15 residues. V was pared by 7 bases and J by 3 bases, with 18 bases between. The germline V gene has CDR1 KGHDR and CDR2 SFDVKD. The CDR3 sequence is CATSEGQLSLYEQYF. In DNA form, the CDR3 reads TGTGCCACCAGCGAAGGACAGTTATCCCTCTACGAGCAGTACTTC.